A selection of T cell receptor beta chains follows, all from one sample in a study of T cell repertoires in cytomegalovirus infection. In TCRdb, the reads were re-called with MiXCR into one record per CDR3 protein. The top ten clones hold over 15% of a sample with 130,000 or so distinct CDR3 sequences, 6.5% of them seen once. The sample comprised PBMCs. The receptors here all came from a human donor in good health (CMV status not recorded). Some clones in this sample may be carry-over from other donors' samples. Both conserved end residues are part of each CDR3. D genes are given only for firm matches. For some rows the clone size is stated as once, few or many, or as a class when expanded; others skip it.

d_gene	v_gene	j_gene	abundance	CDR3nt	CDR3aa
TRBD1	TRBV12-3/TRBV12-4	TRBJ1-3	many	TGTGCCAGCAGGAACAGGGGATCTGGAAACACCATATATTTT	CASRNRGSGNTIYF
TRBD2	TRBV7-2	TRBJ2-7	many	TGTGCCAGCAGCCTAGCGGGGGGCCGGTACGAGCAGTACTTC	CASSLAGGRYEQYF
-	TRBV10-3	TRBJ1-4	-	TGTGCCATCAGTGAGTCATACAGGGTGGATGAAAAACTGTTTTTT	CAISESYRVDEKLFF
TRBD1	TRBV2	TRBJ1-1	-	TGTGCCAGCGGGATGACAGGGGGCGCTTTTTCCCCTCCTTTCCATGAAGCTTTCTTT	CASGMTGGAFSPPFHEAFF
TRBD1	TRBV6-2/TRBV6-3	TRBJ1-1	many	TGTGCCAGCAGGAGAGACAGGGGCGGCACTGAAGCTTTCTTT	CASRRDRGGTEAFF
-	TRBV6-6	TRBJ2-7	few	TGTGCCAGCACCCCCGCCCTCAGAGTTTACGAGCAGTACTTC	CASTPALRVYEQYF
-	TRBV10-3	TRBJ2-3	many	TGTGCCATCAGCGGGGCTAGCGTGAGCACAGATACGCAGTATTTT	CAISGASVSTDTQYF
-	TRBV7-9	TRBJ2-7	-	TGTGCCAGCAGCTGGAGTGGAAGGGCTAACGAGCAGTACTTC	CASSWSGRANEQYF
TRBD1	TRBV7-9	TRBJ1-2	few	TGTGCCAGCAGCCGGGACAGGGAACCTTTTGGCTACACCTTC	CASSRDREPFGYTF
-	TRBV7-2	TRBJ1-4	many	TGTGCCAGCAGCCTGACAGGCTTTAATGAAAAACTGTTTTTT	CASSLTGFNEKLFF
TRBD1	TRBV29-1	TRBJ1-1	few	TGCAGCGTTGAAAGACAGGGAAATTGGACTGAAGCTTTCTTT	CSVERQGNWTEAFF
TRBD1	TRBV7-2	TRBJ1-5	many	TGTGCCAGCAATCTACAGGGGGCGTCGGATCAGCCCCAGCATTTT	CASNLQGASDQPQHF
-	TRBV19	TRBJ2-7	-	TGTGCCAGTAACATCAGGGGAGGCAACGAGCAGTACTTC	CASNIRGGNEQYF
TRBD1	TRBV19	TRBJ1-1	many	TGTGCCAGTACCACGGGACAGGGAAGGGCCACTGAAGCTTTCTTT	CASTTGQGRATEAFF
TRBD2	TRBV7-3	TRBJ2-1	many	TGTGCCAGCAGTTTCGGGGGGGCCTCCTACAATGAGCAGTTCTTC	CASSFGGASYNEQFF
TRBD2	TRBV20-1	TRBJ2-3	many	TGCAGTGCTAGAGCGGCGGGGGGAAGCACAGATACGCAGTATTTT	CSARAAGGSTDTQYF
TRBD1	TRBV20-1	TRBJ2-3	-	TGCAGTGCTAGACCCCGGGACAGGGTCACAGATACGCAGTATTTT	CSARPRDRVTDTQYF
TRBD2	TRBV6-1	TRBJ2-1	many	TGTGCCAGCAGTGTTCTAGCGGGGGGCAGGGATGAGCAGTTCTTC	CASSVLAGGRDEQFF
-	TRBV12-3/TRBV12-4	TRBJ1-2	many	TGTGCCAGCAGTTTATTCCCGAGGGGGAAAGGCTATGGCTACACCTTC	CASSLFPRGKGYGYTF
-	TRBV5-1	TRBJ1-1	many	TGCGCCAGCAGCTTTGACAGAATGAACACTGAAGCTTTCTTT	CASSFDRMNTEAFF
-	TRBV7-2	TRBJ1-2	many	TGTGCCAGCAGCTGGACGGGAGATGCTAACTATGGCTACACCTTC	CASSWTGDANYGYTF
TRBD2	TRBV19	TRBJ2-2	few	TGTGCCAGTAGCATAGAGGGACTAGCGGCCGGGGAGCTGTTTTTT	CASSIEGLAAGELFF
TRBD1	TRBV10-3	TRBJ1-5	many	TGTGCCATCAGGGAGGGGGCTTATAGCAATCAGCCCCAGCATTTT	CAIREGAYSNQPQHF
-	TRBV7-7	TRBJ2-1	many	TGTGCTGCGGGCGGGCCCCTCGGGGACAATGAGCAGTTCTTC	CAAGGPLGDNEQFF
TRBD1	TRBV5-4	TRBJ2-3	many	TGTGCCAGCAGCAGGCCGAAACAGGGGGTGACAGATACGCAGTATTTT	CASSRPKQGVTDTQYF
-	TRBV12-3/TRBV12-4	TRBJ2-1	many	TGTGCCAGCACCCGAATTGGGGCTGAGCAGTTCTTC	CASTRIGAEQFF
-	TRBV20-1	TRBJ2-7	few	TGCAGTGCTGATAAGTACGAGCAGTACTTC	CSADKYEQYF
-	TRBV12-3/TRBV12-4	TRBJ2-5	many	TGTGCCAGCAGCTTAAACCAAGAGACCCAGTACTTC	CASSLNQETQYF
TRBD1	TRBV7-2	TRBJ1-2	many	TGTGCCAGCAGCTTATACAGGGGGAGGAATGGCTACACCTTC	CASSLYRGRNGYTF
-	TRBV11-2	TRBJ2-7	many	TGTGCCAGCAGCCTACGATGGGGGGCCACCTACGAGCAGTACTTC	CASSLRWGATYEQYF
-	TRBV6-5	TRBJ2-6	many	TGTGCCAGCAGTTACAAGGCGACATCCGTTAGCTCTGGGGCCAACGTCCTGACTTTC	CASSYKATSVSSGANVLTF
TRBD1	TRBV20-1	TRBJ1-6	many	TGCAGTGCTAGGTCGGCAGGGGAGCACAGGGGGAATTCACCCCTCCACTTT	CSARSAGEHRGNSPLHF
-	TRBV12-3/TRBV12-4	TRBJ1-5	many	TGTGCCAGCAGTTTATCGGGCCCTTATAGCAATCAGCCCCAGCATTTT	CASSLSGPYSNQPQHF
-	TRBV25-1	TRBJ2-1	many	TGTGCCAGCAGTGAATTTGGCGGGGCCGCCCGCAGCTCCTACAATGAGCAGTTCTTC	CASSEFGGAARSSYNEQFF
TRBD1	TRBV11-2	TRBJ1-4	many	TGTGCCAGCAGCCCCTCGGACAGGAGTGAAAAACTGTTTTTT	CASSPSDRSEKLFF
TRBD2	TRBV20-1	TRBJ2-1	-	TGCAGTGCCGACGGGACTAGCGGGGGCCACAATGAGCAGTTCTTC	CSADGTSGGHNEQFF
-	TRBV19	TRBJ2-1	few	TGTGCCAGTAGTCCCCGGGGGTGGGACTACAATGAGCAGTTCTTC	CASSPRGWDYNEQFF
-	TRBV7-2	TRBJ2-2	many	TGTGCCAGCAGCCTCCTTCTCGGGGGCAAGGGGGAGCTGTTTTTT	CASSLLLGGKGELFF
-	TRBV7-2	TRBJ2-7	many	TGTGCCAGCAGCCCGAAAAACACCGAGCAGTACTTC	CASSPKNTEQYF
-	TRBV20-1	TRBJ1-5	-	TGCAGTGCTAGTGACGCAGGCACCAATCAGCCCCAGCATTTT	CSASDAGTNQPQHF
TRBD1	TRBV20-1	TRBJ1-2	-	TGCAGTGCCAGGGACAGTCCCTATGGCTACACCTTC	CSARDSPYGYTF
-	TRBV7-9	TRBJ1-1	-	TGTGCCAGCAGCCCCCCCGGGAGCACTGAAGCTTTCTTT	CASSPPGSTEAFF
TRBD2	TRBV7-2	TRBJ2-5	many	TGTGCCAGCAGCTTGCGGGGGGTAGTGTGGCAAGAGACCCAGTACTTC	CASSLRGVVWQETQYF
-	TRBV7-6	TRBJ1-5	few	TGTGCCAGCAGCCGACAGGCTAGCAATCAGCCCCAGCATTTT	CASSRQASNQPQHF
-	TRBV7-2	TRBJ1-1	many	TGTGCCAGCAGCTTAGATAGTGGGTATAGGGGGAACACTGAAGCTTTCTTT	CASSLDSGYRGNTEAFF
TRBD2	TRBV4-2	TRBJ2-1	-	TGTGCCAGCAGCCAATCATGGGAGGGCAATGAGCAGTTCTTC	CASSQSWEGNEQFF
-	TRBV7-2	TRBJ2-5	many	TGTGCCAGCAGCTTAGACAGGGCCCTGGGGACCCAGTACTTC	CASSLDRALGTQYF
-	TRBV25-1	TRBJ2-7	many	TGTGCCAGCAGTGTGTTGGGGGACTACGAGCAGTACTTC	CASSVLGDYEQYF
TRBD2	TRBV7-2	TRBJ2-1	many	TGTGCCAGCAGCTTCTTACTGACTAGCGGGGGGGTCCACACTGAGCAGTTCTTC	CASSFLLTSGGVHTEQFF
-	TRBV12-3/TRBV12-4	TRBJ2-7	many	TGTGCCAGCAGTTCGCACGGCTACGAGCAGTACTTC	CASSSHGYEQYF
-	TRBV28	TRBJ1-1	many	TGTGCCAGCACCCTATGGGGCGTGGGGAGGTATAACACTGAAGCTTTCTTT	CASTLWGVGRYNTEAFF
-	TRBV6-2/TRBV6-3	TRBJ1-5	few	TGTGCCAGCAGTTCCCCCGTGGGTACGAATCAGCCCCAGCATTTT	CASSSPVGTNQPQHF
TRBD1	TRBV7-2	TRBJ1-5	many	TGTGCCAGCAGCTTAAAGGGACAGGGGGCCCAGCCCCAGCATTTT	CASSLKGQGAQPQHF
-	TRBV27	TRBJ2-1	many	TGTGCCAGCAGTTCACTTCTCGGACGGTACAATGAGCAGTTCTTC	CASSSLLGRYNEQFF
-	TRBV20-1	TRBJ1-1	-	TGCAGTGCTAGTTCCCCCACAGGGCCGGACACTGAAGCTTTCTTT	CSASSPTGPDTEAFF
-	TRBV7-3	TRBJ1-1	many	TGTGCCAGCAGCTTAGGTGCGAACACTGAAGCTTTCTTT	CASSLGANTEAFF
TRBD1	TRBV28	TRBJ2-7	-	TGTGCCAGTACCGATCCGGGACAGGGTTTGTACGAGCAGTACTTC	CASTDPGQGLYEQYF
-	TRBV20-1	TRBJ2-3	few	TGCAGTGCTATAACGCCCGCAACAGATACGCAGTATTTT	CSAITPATDTQYF